The 12 T cell receptor beta chains below were found in one sample sequenced in a study of T-cell reconstitution after alpha-beta-depleted transplantation in children. The library targeted TCRbeta and was prepared with unique molecular identifiers. TCRdb independently ran MiXCR on the PCR reads; one entry per CDR3 protein. The repertoire holds 450,000 to 500,000 distinct CDR3 sequences, with roughly an eighth as singletons. Here the sequenced sample was PBMCs from the stem cell graft donor, taken from the stem cell graft. The receptor set was obtained from a human donor who donated a stem cell graft to a child with combined immunodeficiency.

This clonotype occurred a few times. The DNA of the CDR3 is TGTGCCACCGGGGGGGGCAATCAGCCCCAGCATTTT. Its translation: CATGGGNQPQHF. The rearrangement links TRBV24-1 to TRBJ1-5; D might be TRBD1 (5 bases). Trimming took off 9 bases at V and 2 bases at J, with 7 bases between the two ends. The CDR3 sequence is 12 residues long. Germline V gene sequence: CDR1 KGHDR, CDR2 SFDVKD.

In regard to this clonotype: A much larger clone sits a single nucleotide away, making a read error possible. The chain links TRBV4-2 to TRBJ2-3, with a tentative D call TRBD1 (5 bases). CDR1 LGHNA and CDR2 YNFKEQ come from the germline V gene. The CDR3 has 14 amino acids. The CDR3 loop is CTSSQTDSSDTQYF. DNA of the CDR3: TGTACCAGCAGCCAGACAGACTCCTCAGATACGCAGTATTTT.

About this clonotype itself: At one of its ends the junction is not consistent with the germline gene, which may arise from a read error. The chain uses TRBV7-9 and TRBJ2-7; 10 nucleotides match TRBD1. Germline V gene sequence: CDR1 SEHNR, CDR2 FQNEAQ (reference sequence). The CDR3 loop spans 15 amino acids. DNA of the CDR3: TGTGCCAGCAGCCCACACGGGACAGGGGAGGTCGCTCGCGCCTTC. This translates into CASSPHGTGEVARAF.

V gene TRBV15 combines with J gene TRBJ2-7; D may correspond to TRBD1 or TRBD2 (5 bases each). Germline CDR1 and CDR2: LNHNV and YYDKDF (reference sequence). Trimming shortened V by 4 bases and J by 1 base, and 11 bases separated the two germline ends. The CDR3 contains 14 residues. The CDR3 here is CATSTHGASYEQYF. The CDR3 DNA is TGTGCCACCAGCACCCACGGGGCGTCCTACGAGCAGTACTTC.

The rearrangement links TRBV20-1 to TRBJ1-1; the D gene is possibly TRBD1 (5 bases). The CDR3 length is 14 residues. Germline CDR1 and CDR2: DFQATT and SNEGSKA (reference sequence). Trimming took 5 bases from V and 3 from J, leaving 16 bases between them. CDR3 residues: CSADSGGGDTEAFF. Written as DNA, the CDR3 is TGCAGTGCTGACTCGGGGGGAGGGGACACTGAAGCTTTCTTT.

This clonotype was observed a handful of times. The chain links TRBV12-3 or TRBV12-4 to TRBJ2-7; D is perhaps TRBD2 (6 bases). This CDR3 region has 13 residues. V lost 5 bases and J lost 3, with 11 bases in between. For the CDR3, the DNA is TGTGCCAGCAGTGGGGGAGGCGGCTACGAGCAGTACTTC. Amino acid sequence: CASSGGGGYEQYF.

This clonotype was seen more than once but under ten times. The chain is built from TRBV11-3 and TRBJ2-2; no clear D gene. This CDR3 has 12 residues. V dropped 6 bases and J dropped 7 bases, with 9 bases sitting between them. Germline V lookup: CDR1 SGHNT, CDR2 YENEEA. This CDR3 reads CASSHDGGELFF. The CDR3 DNA sequence: TGTGCCAGCAGTCACGACGGCGGGGAGCTGTTTTTT.

V gene TRBV2 combines with J gene TRBJ2-7; 9 nucleotides align to TRBD1. V trimming: 7 bases; J trimming: 3 bases; junction bases outside the gene matches: 7. The CDR3 runs to 14 residues. Germline V gene data show CDR1 as SNHLY and CDR2 as FYNNEI. CDR3 protein: CASKDRGAVYEQYF. The CDR3 region has the DNA TGTGCCAGCAAAGACAGGGGGGCCGTCTACGAGCAGTACTTC.

The J gene is TRBJ2-1, the V gene TRBV5-1; 9 nucleotides line up with TRBD1. The ends lost 3 bases at V and 8 bases at J; junction bases unmatched: 3. CDR1 is SGHRS, CDR2 YFSETQ, per germline. This CDR3 has 13 residues. The CDR3 region is CASSWTGADEQFF. CDR3 sequence (DNA): TGCGCCAGCAGCTGGACAGGGGCGGATGAGCAGTTCTTC.

This clonotype was counted at least ten times. The rearrangement uses TRBV4-3 and TRBJ2-7; 7 bases fit TRBD2. J lost 2 bases, V lost 1 base, and 8 bases had no gene match. The CDR3 consists of 16 residues. Germline V gene lookup returns CDR1 LGHNA and CDR2 YSLEER. The CDR3 here is CASSQAVSGPTYEQYF. CDR3 bases: TGCGCCAGCAGCCAAGCTGTTAGCGGGCCCACCTACGAGCAGTACTTC.

This chain connects TRBV16 to TRBJ1-5; D unresolved. This CDR3 spans 15 amino acids. V was pared by 0 bases and J by 1 base, with 7 bases between. Germline loops: CDR1 KGHSY, CDR2 FQNENV. The CDR3 DNA follows: TGTGCCAGCAGCCAATCGGCGGTGAGCAATCAGCCCCAGCATTTT. It codes for CASSQSAVSNQPQHF.

This clonotype was detected many times. This chain joins TRBV29-1 and TRBJ1-1; D gene uncertain. Trimming took off 7 bases at V and 4 bases at J, with 16 bases between the two ends. This CDR3 has 13 amino acids. The germline gives CDR1 SQVTM, CDR2 ANQGSEA. The CDR3: CSALTSPSTEAFF. The CDR3 DNA sequence: TGCAGCGCCTTGACCAGCCCAAGCACTGAAGCTTTCTTT.